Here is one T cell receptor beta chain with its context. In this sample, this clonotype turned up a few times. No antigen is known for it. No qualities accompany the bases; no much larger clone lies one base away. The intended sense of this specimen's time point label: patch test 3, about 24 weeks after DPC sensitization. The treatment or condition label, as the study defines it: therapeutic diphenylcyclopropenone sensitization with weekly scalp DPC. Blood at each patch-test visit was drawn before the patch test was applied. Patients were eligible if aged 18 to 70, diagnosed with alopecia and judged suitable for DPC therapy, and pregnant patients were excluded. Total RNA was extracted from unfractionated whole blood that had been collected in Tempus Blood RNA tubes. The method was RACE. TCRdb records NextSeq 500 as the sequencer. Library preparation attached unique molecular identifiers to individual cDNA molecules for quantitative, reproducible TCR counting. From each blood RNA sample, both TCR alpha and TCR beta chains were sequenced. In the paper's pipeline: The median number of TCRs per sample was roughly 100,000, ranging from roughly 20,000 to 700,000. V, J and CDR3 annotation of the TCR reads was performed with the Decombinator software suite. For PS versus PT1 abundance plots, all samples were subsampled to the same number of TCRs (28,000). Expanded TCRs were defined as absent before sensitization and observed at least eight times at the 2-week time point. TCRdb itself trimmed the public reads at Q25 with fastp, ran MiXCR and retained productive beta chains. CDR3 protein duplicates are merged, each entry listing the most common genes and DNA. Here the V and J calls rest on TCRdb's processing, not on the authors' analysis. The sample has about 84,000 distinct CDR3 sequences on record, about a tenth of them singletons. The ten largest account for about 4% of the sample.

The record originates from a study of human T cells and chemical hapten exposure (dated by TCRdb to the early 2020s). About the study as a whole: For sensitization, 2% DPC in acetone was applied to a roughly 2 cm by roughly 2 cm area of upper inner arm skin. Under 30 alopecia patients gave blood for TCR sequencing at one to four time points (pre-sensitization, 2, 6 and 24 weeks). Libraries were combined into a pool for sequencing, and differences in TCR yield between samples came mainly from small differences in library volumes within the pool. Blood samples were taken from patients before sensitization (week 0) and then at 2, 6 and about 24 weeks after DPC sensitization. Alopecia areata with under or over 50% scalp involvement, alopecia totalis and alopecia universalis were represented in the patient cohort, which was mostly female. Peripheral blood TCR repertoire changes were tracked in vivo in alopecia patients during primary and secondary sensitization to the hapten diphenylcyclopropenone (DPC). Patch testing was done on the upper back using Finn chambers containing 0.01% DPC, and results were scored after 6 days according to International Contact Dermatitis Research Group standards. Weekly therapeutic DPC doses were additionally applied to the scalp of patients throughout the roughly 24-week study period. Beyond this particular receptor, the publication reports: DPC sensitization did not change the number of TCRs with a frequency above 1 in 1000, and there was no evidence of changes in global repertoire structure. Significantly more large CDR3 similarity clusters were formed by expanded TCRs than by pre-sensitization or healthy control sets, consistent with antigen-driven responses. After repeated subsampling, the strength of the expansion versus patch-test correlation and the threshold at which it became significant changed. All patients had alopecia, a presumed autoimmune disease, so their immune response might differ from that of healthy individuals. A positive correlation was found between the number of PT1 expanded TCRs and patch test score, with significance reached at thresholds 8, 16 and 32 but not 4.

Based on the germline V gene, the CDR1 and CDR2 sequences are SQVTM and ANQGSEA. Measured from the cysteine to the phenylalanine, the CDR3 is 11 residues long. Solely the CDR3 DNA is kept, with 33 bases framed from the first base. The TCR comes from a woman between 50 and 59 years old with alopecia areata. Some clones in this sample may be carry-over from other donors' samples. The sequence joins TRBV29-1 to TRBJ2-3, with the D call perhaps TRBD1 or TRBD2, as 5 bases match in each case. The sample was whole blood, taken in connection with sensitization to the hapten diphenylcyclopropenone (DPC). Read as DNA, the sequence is TGCGCGAAAGGGGCGGGAGATACGCAGTATTTT. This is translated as CAKGAGDTQYF.